This T cell receptor (beta chain) was sequenced during a study of T-cell memory formation after mild COVID-19. General study points: There was no confirmation that second-wave clones peaking on day 37 were SARS-CoV-2 specific. Several responding clones turned up in pre-infection memory, indicating that cross-reactive memory may have taken part. CM and EM subsets held most contracting CD4+ clones; EMRA held CD8+ ones.

It was 5'RACE with constant-segment primers that produced the TCR alpha and TCR beta cDNA libraries, which carried sample barcodes and UMIs. One entry per CDR3 protein, called by TCRdb with MiXCR from the 5' RACE reads. The sample lists approximately 230,000 distinct CDR3 sequences; roughly 15% were seen once. There are 16 residues in the CDR3. J lost 9 bases, V lost 6 bases, and 14 bases had no gene match. CDR1 is SGHAT, CDR2 FQNNGV, per germline. This clonotype was seen only a few times. What it binds is unknown. The sequence was obtained from a young man who had mild COVID-19 (a few samples of this study predate the infection). Cell type and time point are not known. The chain has TRBV11-2 and TRBJ1-6; 7 bases agree with TRBD1. Sequencing was done on a sample of PBMCs or a T cell subset sorted from them (not recorded which). The CDR3 here is CASRYGAGQRPSPLHF. The DNA of the CDR3 is TGTGCCAGCAGGTATGGGGCGGGACAGAGACCTTCACCCCTCCACTTT.